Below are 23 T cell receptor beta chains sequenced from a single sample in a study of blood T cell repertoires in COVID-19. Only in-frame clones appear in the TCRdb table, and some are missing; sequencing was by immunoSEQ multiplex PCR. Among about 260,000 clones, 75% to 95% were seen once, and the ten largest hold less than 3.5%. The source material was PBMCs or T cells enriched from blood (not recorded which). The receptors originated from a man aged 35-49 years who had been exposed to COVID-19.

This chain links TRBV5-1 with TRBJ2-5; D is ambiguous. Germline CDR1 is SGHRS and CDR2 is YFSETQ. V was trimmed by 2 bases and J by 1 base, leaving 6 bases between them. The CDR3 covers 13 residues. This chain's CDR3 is CASSFATQETQYF. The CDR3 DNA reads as TGCGCCAGCAGCTTCGCTACCCAAGAGACCCAGTACTTC.

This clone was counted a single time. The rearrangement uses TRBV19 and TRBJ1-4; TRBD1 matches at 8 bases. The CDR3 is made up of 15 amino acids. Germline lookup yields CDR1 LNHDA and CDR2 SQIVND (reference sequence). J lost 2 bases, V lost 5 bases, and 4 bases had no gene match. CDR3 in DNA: TGTGCCAGTAGTCCGACAGGGGTTACTAATGAAAAACTGTTTTTT. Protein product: CASSPTGVTNEKLFF.

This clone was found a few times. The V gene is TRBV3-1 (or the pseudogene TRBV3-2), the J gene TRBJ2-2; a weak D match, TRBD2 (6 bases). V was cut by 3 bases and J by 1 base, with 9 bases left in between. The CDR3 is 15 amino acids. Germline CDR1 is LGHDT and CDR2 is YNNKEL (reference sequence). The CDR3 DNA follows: TGTGCCAGCAGCCAGCAGGGAGGGAACACCGGGGAGCTGTTTTTT. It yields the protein CASSQQGGNTGELFF.

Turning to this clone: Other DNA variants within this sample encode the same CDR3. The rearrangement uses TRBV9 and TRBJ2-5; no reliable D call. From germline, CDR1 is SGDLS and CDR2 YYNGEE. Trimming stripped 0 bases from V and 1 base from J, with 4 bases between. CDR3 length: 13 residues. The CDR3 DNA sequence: TGTGCCAGCAGCGTAGCCCTCCAAGAGACCCAGTACTTC. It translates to CASSVALQETQYF.

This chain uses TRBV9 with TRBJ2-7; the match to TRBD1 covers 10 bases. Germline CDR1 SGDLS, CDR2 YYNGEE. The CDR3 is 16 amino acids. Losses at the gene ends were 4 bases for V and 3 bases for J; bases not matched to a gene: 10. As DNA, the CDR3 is TGTGCCAGCAGCCCTCATCCCGGGACAGGGGTCTACGAGCAGTACTTC. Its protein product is CASSPHPGTGVYEQYF.

CDR3 sequence reads: CASSLGRNTEAFF. The CDR3 coding sequence is TGTGCCAGCAGTTTAGGTAGGAACACTGAAGCTTTCTTT. The rearrangement links TRBV28 to TRBJ1-1; no clear D. The V end lost 2 bases, the J end lost 1 base, and 5 bases lay between the germline ends. Germline V CDR1 and CDR2: MDHEN, SYDVKM. The CDR3 has 13 amino acids.

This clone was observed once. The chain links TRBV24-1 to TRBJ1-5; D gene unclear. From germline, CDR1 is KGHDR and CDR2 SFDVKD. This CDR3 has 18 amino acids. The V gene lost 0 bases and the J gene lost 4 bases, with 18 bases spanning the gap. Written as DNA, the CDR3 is TGTGCCACCAGTGATTTGCTTCTTCGACTCTCGGGGAATCAGCCCCAGCATTTT. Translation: CATSDLLLRLSGNQPQHF.

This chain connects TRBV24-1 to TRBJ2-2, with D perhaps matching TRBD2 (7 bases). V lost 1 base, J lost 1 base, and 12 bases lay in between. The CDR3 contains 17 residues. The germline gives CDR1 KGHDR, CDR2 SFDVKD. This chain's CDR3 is CATSDFRGRGNTGELFF. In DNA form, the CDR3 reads TGTGCCACCAGTGATTTTAGGGGGAGGGGGAACACCGGGGAGCTGTTTTTT.

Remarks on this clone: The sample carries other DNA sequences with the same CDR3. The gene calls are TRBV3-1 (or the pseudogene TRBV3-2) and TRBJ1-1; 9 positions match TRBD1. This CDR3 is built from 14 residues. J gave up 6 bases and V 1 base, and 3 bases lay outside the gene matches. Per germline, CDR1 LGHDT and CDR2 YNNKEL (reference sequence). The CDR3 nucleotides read TGTGCCAGCAGCCAAGGGACAGGGGTGGCTGAAGCTTTCTTT. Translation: CASSQGTGVAEAFF.

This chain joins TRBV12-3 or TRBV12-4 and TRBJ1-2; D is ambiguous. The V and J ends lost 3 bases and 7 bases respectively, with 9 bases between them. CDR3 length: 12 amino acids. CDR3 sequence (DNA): TGTGCCAGCAGTTTTTCAGCGTTTGGCTACACCTTC. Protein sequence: CASSFSAFGYTF.

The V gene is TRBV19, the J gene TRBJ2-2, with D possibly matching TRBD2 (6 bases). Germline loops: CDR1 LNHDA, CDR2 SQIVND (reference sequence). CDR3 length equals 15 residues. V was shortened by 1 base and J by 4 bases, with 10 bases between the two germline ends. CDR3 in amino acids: CASSIGGTLTGELFF. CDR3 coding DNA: TGTGCCAGTAGTATAGGCGGGACTCTCACCGGGGAGCTGTTTTTT.

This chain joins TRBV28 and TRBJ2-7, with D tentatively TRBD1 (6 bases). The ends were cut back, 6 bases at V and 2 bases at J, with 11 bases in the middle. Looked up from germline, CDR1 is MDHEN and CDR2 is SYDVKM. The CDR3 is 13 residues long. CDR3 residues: CASRQGLAYEQYF. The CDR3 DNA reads TGTGCCAGCAGGCAGGGGCTAGCCTACGAGCAGTACTTC.

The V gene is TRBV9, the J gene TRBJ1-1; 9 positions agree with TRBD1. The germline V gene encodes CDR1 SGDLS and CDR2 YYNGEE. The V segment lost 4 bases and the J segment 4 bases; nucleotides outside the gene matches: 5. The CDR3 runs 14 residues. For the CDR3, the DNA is TGTGCCAGCAGCCCCGGGACAGGGATCACTGAAGCTTTCTTT. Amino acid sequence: CASSPGTGITEAFF.

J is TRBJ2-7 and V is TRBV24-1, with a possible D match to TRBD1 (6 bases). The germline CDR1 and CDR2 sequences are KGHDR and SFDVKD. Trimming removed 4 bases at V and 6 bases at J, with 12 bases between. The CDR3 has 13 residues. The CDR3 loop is CATSDSTGLEQYF. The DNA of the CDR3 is TGTGCCACCAGTGACTCGACAGGTCTCGAGCAGTACTTC.

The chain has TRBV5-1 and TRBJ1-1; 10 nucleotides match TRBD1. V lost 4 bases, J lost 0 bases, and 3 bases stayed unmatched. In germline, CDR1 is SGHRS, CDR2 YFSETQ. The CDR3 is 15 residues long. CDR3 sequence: CASSRTGGLNTEAFF. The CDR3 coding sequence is TGCGCCAGCAGCCGGACAGGGGGTTTGAACACTGAAGCTTTCTTT.

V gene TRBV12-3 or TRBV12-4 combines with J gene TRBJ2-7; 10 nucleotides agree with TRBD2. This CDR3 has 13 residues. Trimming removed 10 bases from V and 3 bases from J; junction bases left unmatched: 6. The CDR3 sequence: CATTSGDLYEQYF. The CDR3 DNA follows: TGTGCCACCACTAGCGGGGACCTCTACGAGCAGTACTTC.

The CDR3 spells CASNYGVYNEQFF. As DNA, the CDR3 is TGTGCCAGCAATTACGGGGTCTACAATGAGCAGTTCTTC. J is TRBJ2-1 and V is TRBV28; D possibly corresponds to TRBD2 (5 bases). Trimming removed 7 bases at V and 3 bases at J, with 10 bases between. This CDR3 is 13 amino acids long. The V gene's germline CDR1 is MDHEN and CDR2 SYDVKM.

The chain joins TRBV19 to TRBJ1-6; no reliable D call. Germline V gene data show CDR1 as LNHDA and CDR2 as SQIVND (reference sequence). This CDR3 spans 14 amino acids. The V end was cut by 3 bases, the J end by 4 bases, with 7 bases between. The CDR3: CASSIFPYNSPLHF. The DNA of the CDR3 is TGTGCCAGTAGTATTTTTCCGTATAATTCACCCCTCCACTTT.

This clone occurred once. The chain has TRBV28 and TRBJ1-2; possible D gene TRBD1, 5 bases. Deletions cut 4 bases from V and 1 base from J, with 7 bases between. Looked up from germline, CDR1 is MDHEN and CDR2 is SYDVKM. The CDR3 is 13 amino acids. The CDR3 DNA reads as TGTGCCAGCAGTTCCAGGGATAACTATGGCTACACCTTC. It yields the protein CASSSRDNYGYTF.

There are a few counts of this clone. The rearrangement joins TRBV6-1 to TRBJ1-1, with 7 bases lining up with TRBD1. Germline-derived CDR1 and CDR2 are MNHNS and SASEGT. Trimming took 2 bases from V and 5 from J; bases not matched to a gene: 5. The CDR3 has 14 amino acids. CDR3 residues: CASSENPQGTEAFF. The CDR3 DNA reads TGTGCCAGCAGTGAAAACCCACAGGGGACTGAAGCTTTCTTT.

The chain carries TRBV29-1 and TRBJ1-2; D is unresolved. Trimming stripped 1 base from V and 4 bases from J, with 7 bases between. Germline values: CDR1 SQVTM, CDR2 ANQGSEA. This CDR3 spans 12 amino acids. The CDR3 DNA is TGCAGCGTTGAAGGGAGGGCCTATGGCTACACCTTC. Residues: CSVEGRAYGYTF.

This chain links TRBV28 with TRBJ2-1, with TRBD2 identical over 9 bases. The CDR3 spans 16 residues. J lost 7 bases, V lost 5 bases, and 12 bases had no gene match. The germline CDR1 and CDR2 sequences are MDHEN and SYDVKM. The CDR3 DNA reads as TGTGCCAGCAGTATTAGCGGGGGAGCTCGGCGGAATGAGCAGTTCTTC. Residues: CASSISGGARRNEQFF.

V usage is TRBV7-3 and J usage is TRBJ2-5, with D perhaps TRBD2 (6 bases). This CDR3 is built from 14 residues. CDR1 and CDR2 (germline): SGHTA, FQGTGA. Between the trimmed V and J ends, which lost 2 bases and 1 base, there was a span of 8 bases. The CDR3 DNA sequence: TGTGCCAGCAGCTTACTGGGGGGCCAAGAGACCCAGTACTTC. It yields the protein CASSLLGGQETQYF. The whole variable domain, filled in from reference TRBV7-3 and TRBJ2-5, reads GAGVSQTPSNKVTEKGKYVELRCDPISGHTALYWYRQSLGQGPEFLIYFQGTGAADDSGLPNDRFFAVRPEGSVSTLKIQRTERGDSAVYLCASSLLGGQETQYFGPGTRLLVL.